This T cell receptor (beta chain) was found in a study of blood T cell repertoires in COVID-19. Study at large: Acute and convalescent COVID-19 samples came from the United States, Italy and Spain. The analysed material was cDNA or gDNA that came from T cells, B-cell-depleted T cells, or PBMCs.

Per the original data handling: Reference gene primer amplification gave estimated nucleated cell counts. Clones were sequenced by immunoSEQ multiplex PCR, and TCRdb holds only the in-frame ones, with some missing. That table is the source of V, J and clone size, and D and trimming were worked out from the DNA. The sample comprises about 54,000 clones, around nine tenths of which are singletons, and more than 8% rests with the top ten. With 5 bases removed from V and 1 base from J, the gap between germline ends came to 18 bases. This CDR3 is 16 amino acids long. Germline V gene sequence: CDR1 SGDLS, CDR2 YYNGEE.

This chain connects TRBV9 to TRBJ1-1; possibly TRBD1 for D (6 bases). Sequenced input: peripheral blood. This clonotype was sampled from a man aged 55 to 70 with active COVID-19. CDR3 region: CASRGGEGRANTEAFF. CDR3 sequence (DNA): TGTGCCAGCAGAGGGGGAGAGGGCAGGGCGAACACTGAAGCTTTCTTT. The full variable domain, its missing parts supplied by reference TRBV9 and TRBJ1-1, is DSGVTQTPKHLITATGQRVTLRCSPRSGDLSVYWYQQSLDQGLQFLIQYYNGEERAKGNILERFSAQQFPDLHSELNLSSLELGDSALYFCASRGGEGRANTEAFFGQGTRLTVV.